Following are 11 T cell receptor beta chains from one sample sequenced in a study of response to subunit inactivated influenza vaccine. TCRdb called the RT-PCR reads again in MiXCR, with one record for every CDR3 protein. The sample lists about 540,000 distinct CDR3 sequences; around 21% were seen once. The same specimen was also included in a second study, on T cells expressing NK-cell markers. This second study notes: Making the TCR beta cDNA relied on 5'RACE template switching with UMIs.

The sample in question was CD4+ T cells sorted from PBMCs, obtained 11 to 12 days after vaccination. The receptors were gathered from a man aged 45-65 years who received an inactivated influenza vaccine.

The CDR3 here is CASSQRQGRGYTF. In nucleotides, the CDR3 is TGTGCCAGCAGCCAACGACAGGGCAGAGGCTACACCTTC. The rearrangement joins TRBV6-1 to TRBJ1-2; 7 bases map to TRBD1. The length of the CDR3 is 13 residues. With V trimmed by 6 bases and J by 8 bases, 9 bases remained unmatched. Germline CDR1 and CDR2: MNHNS and SASEGT.

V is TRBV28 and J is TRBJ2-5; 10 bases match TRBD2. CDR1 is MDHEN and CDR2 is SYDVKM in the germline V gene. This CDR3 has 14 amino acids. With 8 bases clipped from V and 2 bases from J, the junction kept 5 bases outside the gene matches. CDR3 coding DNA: TGTGCCAGCCTATTAGCGGGGGGACAAGAGACCCAGTACTTC. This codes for CASLLAGGQETQYF.

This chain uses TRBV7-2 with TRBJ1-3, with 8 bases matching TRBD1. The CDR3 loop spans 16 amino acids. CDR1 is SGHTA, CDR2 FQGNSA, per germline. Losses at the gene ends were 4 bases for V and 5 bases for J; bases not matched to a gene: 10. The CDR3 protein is CASSSLGQGGRNTIYF. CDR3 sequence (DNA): TGTGCCAGCAGCTCCCTAGGACAGGGAGGGAGAAACACCATATATTTT.

CDR3 nucleotides: TGTGCCAGCAGCTCCCGGCGAGGGGCATTCGGTGGAAACACCATATATTTT. Translated: CASSSRRGAFGGNTIYF. This chain links TRBV5-6 with TRBJ1-3; a weak D match, TRBD1 (5 bases). The CDR3 extends over 17 amino acids. Trimming removed 3 bases from V and 3 bases from J, with 19 bases in between. Germline-derived CDR1 and CDR2 are SGHDT and YYEEEE.

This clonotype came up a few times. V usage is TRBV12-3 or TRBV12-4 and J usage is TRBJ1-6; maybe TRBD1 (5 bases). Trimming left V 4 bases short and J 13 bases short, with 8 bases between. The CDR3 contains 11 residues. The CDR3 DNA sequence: TGTGCCAGCAGTTCTAAGGGGCCCCTCCACTTT. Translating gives CASSSKGPLHF.

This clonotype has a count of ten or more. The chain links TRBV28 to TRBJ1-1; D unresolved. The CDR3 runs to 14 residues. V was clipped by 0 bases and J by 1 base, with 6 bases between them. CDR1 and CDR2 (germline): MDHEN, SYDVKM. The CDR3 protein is CASSLWGRNTEAFF. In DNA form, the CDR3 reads TGTGCCAGCAGTTTATGGGGCAGGAACACTGAAGCTTTCTTT.

The CDR3 loop is CATSDKREVDTQYF. DNA for the CDR3: TGTGCCACCAGTGACAAGCGGGAGGTTGATACGCAGTATTTT. V and J are TRBV24-1 and TRBJ2-3; 9 bases agree with TRBD2. Losses at the gene ends were 4 bases for V and 6 bases for J; bases not matched to a gene: 4. This CDR3 has 14 amino acids. CDR1 is KGHDR and CDR2 is SFDVKD in the germline V gene.

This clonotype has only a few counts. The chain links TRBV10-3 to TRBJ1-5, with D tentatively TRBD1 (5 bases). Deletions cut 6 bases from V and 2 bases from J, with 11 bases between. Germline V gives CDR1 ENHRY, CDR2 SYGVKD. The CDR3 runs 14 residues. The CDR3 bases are TGTGCCATCAGATCGGGGGGTGGCAATCAGCCCCAGCATTTT. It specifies CAIRSGGGNQPQHF.

CDR3 loop: CASSSSQSETQYF. The DNA for the CDR3 is TGTGCCAGCAGCTCAAGCCAATCGGAGACCCAGTACTTC. The chain uses TRBV4-2 and TRBJ2-5, with D unclear. Germline V lookup: CDR1 LGHNA, CDR2 YNFKEQ. V gave up 5 bases and J gave up 5 bases, with 12 bases separating them. The length of the CDR3 is 13 residues.

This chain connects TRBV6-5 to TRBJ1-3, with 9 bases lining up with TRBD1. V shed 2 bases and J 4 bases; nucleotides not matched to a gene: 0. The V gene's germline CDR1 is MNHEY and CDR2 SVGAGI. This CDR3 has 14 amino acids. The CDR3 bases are TGTGCCAGCAGTTACGGGACAGGGGGAAACACCATATATTTT. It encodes CASSYGTGGNTIYF.

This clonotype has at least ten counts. The CDR3 nucleotides are TGCGCCAGCAGCCCCTCTAGCGGGGGCTCACATACGCAGTATTTT. It encodes CASSPSSGGSHTQYF. The V call is TRBV5-1, the J call TRBJ2-3; 10 nucleotides line up with TRBD2. This CDR3 is 15 amino acids long. CDR1 SGHRS and CDR2 YFSETQ come from the germline V gene. The V gene end was trimmed by 4 bases and the J gene end by 7 bases; junction bases not matched to a gene: 9. The full variable domain, in which reference TRBV5-1 and TRBJ2-3 provide the parts outside the CDR3, is KAGVTQTPRYLIKTRGQQVTLSCSPISGHRSVSWYQQTPGQGLQFLFEYFSETQRNKGNFPGRFSGRQFSNSRSEMNVSTLELGDSALYLCASSPSSGGSHTQYFGPGTRLTVL.